One sample yielded the 5 T cell receptor beta chains listed below, sequenced in a study of neurological immune-mediated disorders (dated by TCRdb to between 2019 and 2020). The method behind the library was 5' RACE. The instrument given in TCRdb is Illumina HiSeq 2500. TCRdb's own reprocessing of the public reads used fastp at Q25 and MiXCR and kept productive beta chains. Each record represents a unique CDR3 protein, reported with the most common genes and DNA among its rows. For this sample there are about 120,000 distinct CDR3 sequences; more than 2.5% appear just once. Of the sample, 1.3% falls within the top ten clones. Specimen: PBMCs. Receptors originate from a woman aged 25-40 years with multiple sclerosis.

This clonotype was seen ten or more times. The chain has TRBV5-1 and TRBJ1-1; 11 bases match TRBD1. The germline gives CDR1 SGHRS, CDR2 YFSETQ. There are 15 residues in the CDR3. Germline trimming cut 4 bases from V and 12 bases from J; bases unmatched to any gene: 14. Here the CDR3 DNA reads TGCGCCAGCAGCACCTCCGGACAGGGGGCGGTCGCCACTTTCTTT. Translating gives CASSTSGQGAVATFF.

Many counts were recorded for this clonotype. The chain uses TRBV5-1 and TRBJ2-7; D might be TRBD1 (6 bases). The CDR3 length is 15 residues. The germline CDR1 and CDR2 sequences are SGHRS and YFSETQ. V lost 0 bases to trimming and J lost 2 bases, with 12 bases between them. For the CDR3, the DNA is TGCGCCAGCAGCTTGGAGGAACAGGGTACCTACGAGCAGTACTTC. Amino acid sequence: CASSLEEQGTYEQYF.

This clonotype was counted ten times or more. CDR3 sequence: CATSRDKSYEQYF. The CDR3 bases are TGTGCCACCAGCAGAGATAAATCCTACGAGCAGTACTTC. This chain connects TRBV15 to TRBJ2-7; D ambiguous. CDR1 LNHNV and CDR2 YYDKDF come from the germline V gene (reference sequence). The CDR3 is 13 amino acids. The V gene lost 0 bases and the J gene lost 1 base, with 4 bases spanning the gap.

This clonotype has ten or more counts. V and J are TRBV5-5 and TRBJ2-5; TRBD1 might be the D (5 bases). The germline CDR1 and CDR2 sequences are SGHKS and YYEKEE (reference sequence). The CDR3 has 16 residues. Between the trimmed V and J ends, which lost 0 bases and 4 bases, there was a span of 16 bases. CDR3 residues: CASSLVGARNRETQYF. The DNA for the CDR3 is TGTGCCAGCAGCTTGGTAGGGGCGAGGAATCGAGAGACCCAGTACTTC.

This clonotype was found many times. This chain uses TRBV20-1 with TRBJ2-7; 8 bases fit TRBD2. This CDR3 spans 13 amino acids. Germline V CDR1 and CDR2: DFQATT, SNEGSKA (reference sequence). The J segment lost 6 bases and the V segment lost 4 bases, leaving 8 bases of the junction unmatched. In nucleotides, the CDR3 is TGCAGTGCTACCCTCGCCCTAGCGGGCGAGCAGTACTTC. Residues: CSATLALAGEQYF.